One and the same sample provided the 9 T cell receptor beta chains below, sequenced in a study of cytomegalovirus exposure and HLA in healthy donors. Primers: 60 Vbeta forward and 13 Jbeta reverse. Assay used: immunoSEQ multiplex PCR; TCRdb lists only in-frame clones, some missing. Found here are some 110,000 clones, 65% to 85% of them singletons; the top ten hold 2.5% to 3.5%. What was sequenced was PBMCs. These receptors came from a male donor in good health and CMV-seropositive.

The CDR3 DNA reads as TGTGCCAGCAGCTTTCGGCGGGAGACTGAGCAGTTCTTC. It specifies CASSFRRETEQFF. The rearrangement links TRBV7-2 to TRBJ2-1; 7 nucleotides align to TRBD2. This CDR3 comprises 13 residues. Germline-derived CDR1 and CDR2 are SGHTA and FQGNSA. V trimming: 3 bases; J trimming: 9 bases; junction bases outside the gene matches: 5.

This rearrangement joins TRBV30 to TRBJ2-7, with D perhaps TRBD1 (6 bases). CDR1 and CDR2 from the germline V gene are GTSNPN and SVGIG (reference sequence). The V end was cut by 4 bases, the J end by 2 bases, with 9 bases between. CDR3 length: 12 amino acids. The chain's CDR3 is CAWNRDPYEQYF. The CDR3 DNA is TGTGCCTGGAACAGGGATCCCTACGAGCAGTACTTC.

The rearrangement links TRBV5-4 to TRBJ2-7; possibly TRBD1 for D (5 bases). This CDR3 is built from 13 residues. Germline CDR1 and CDR2: SGHNT and YYREEE (reference sequence). The V gene lost 3 bases and the J gene lost 3 bases, with 10 bases spanning the gap. The DNA for the CDR3 is TGTGCCAGCAGCTCTGAGGACATCTACGAGCAGTACTTC. Protein: CASSSEDIYEQYF.

This sequence joins TRBV9 and TRBJ1-5; 9 bases line up with TRBD1. J was trimmed by 1 base and V by 3 bases; bases with no gene match: 2. There are 15 residues in the CDR3. The germline V gene encodes CDR1 SGDLS and CDR2 YYNGEE. The CDR3 DNA is TGTGCCAGCAGCGCACAGGGGGCAAGCAATCAGCCCCAGCATTTT. Residues: CASSAQGASNQPQHF.

This clone was found a few times. The chain combines TRBV29-1 with TRBJ1-1; 10 bases map to TRBD1. The V gene end was trimmed by 5 bases and the J gene end by 4 bases; junction bases not matched to a gene: 7. Germline values: CDR1 SQVTM, CDR2 ANQGSEA. The CDR3 loop spans 14 amino acids. The CDR3 DNA sequence: TGCAGCGTTAGCCAGGGACAGGGGTTCACTGAAGCTTTCTTT. Protein: CSVSQGQGFTEAFF.

The V gene is TRBV5-1, the J gene TRBJ1-2, with 7 bases identical to TRBD1. V dropped 4 bases and J dropped 8; count of bases not matched to a gene: 17. The germline V gene has CDR1 SGHRS and CDR2 YFSETQ. The CDR3 sequence is 16 residues long. The CDR3 region is CASSRDSLSRGGGYTF. The CDR3 DNA sequence: TGCGCCAGCAGCAGGGACAGCCTTAGCCGGGGGGGAGGCTACACCTTC.

The chain uses TRBV5-1 and TRBJ2-1; 7 positions agree with TRBD2. The V segment lost 4 bases and the J segment 1 base; nucleotides outside the gene matches: 8. CDR1 is SGHRS and CDR2 is YFSETQ in the germline V gene. This CDR3 has 16 amino acids. The CDR3, as DNA: TGCGCCAGCAGCGTACAGGCGGGGGAGTCCTACAATGAGCAGTTCTTC. Translated: CASSVQAGESYNEQFF.

This sequence joins TRBV4-1 and TRBJ1-1; 7 bases agree with TRBD1. The V and J ends lost 0 bases and 3 bases, in that order; junction bases with no gene match: 7. This CDR3 has 16 residues. The germline V gene encodes CDR1 MGHRA and CDR2 YSYEKL. DNA of the CDR3: TGCGCCAGCAGCCAAGATCCGGACAGGCTCTACACTGAAGCTTTCTTT. Translation: CASSQDPDRLYTEAFF.

The genes are TRBV6-5 and TRBJ1-5, with D tentatively TRBD1 (5 bases). The germline CDR1 and CDR2 sequences are MNHEY and SVGAGI. The CDR3 has 14 residues. V shed 4 bases and J shed 1 base, with 8 bases lying between them. CDR3 sequence (DNA): TGTGCCAGCAGTTCAGGGTCAAGCAATCAGCCCCAGCATTTT. Its translation is CASSSGSSNQPQHF.